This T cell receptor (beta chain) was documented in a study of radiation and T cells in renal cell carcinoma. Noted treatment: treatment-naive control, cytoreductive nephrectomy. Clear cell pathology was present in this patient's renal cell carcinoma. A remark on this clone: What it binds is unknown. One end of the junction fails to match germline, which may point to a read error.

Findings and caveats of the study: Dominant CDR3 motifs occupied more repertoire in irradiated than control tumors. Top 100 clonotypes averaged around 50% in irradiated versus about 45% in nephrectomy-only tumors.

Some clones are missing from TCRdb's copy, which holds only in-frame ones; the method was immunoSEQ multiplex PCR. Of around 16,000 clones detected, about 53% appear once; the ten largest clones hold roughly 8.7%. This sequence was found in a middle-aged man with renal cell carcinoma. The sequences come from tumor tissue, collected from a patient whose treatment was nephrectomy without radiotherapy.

CDR3 coding DNA: TGTGCCATCAGTAAGGACACGGGAAATCAGCCCCAGCATTTT. Its protein product is CAISKDTGNQPQHF. J is TRBJ1-5 and V is TRBV6-5, with a weak D call TRBD1 (5 bases). CDR3 length equals 14 residues. Germline lookup yields CDR1 MNHEY and CDR2 SVGAGI.